This T cell receptor beta chain was obtained from a study of blood T cells in healthy people across ages (dated by TCRdb to the mid-2010s). For the study in its entirety: In model experiments, template switching captured about one uniquely barcoded TCR beta cDNA molecule for every two T cells. To track age-related changes in TCR beta repertoire diversity, the study relied on deep sequencing normalized with unique cDNA molecular identifiers. The donors were split into four age groups: young (average around 15 years), middle-aged (roughly 39), aged (over 55) and long-lived (more than 80). Donors of different ages were randomly distributed across sequencing lanes to avoid experimental bias. Using the same blood draw, the study looked at two additional independent replicas of 1 million unique cDNA reads for two donors, one aged 18 to 30 and the other aged 80 or older. The paper as a whole reports these results and caveats: Estimates of total diversity based on one million sequenced T cells were regarded as lower bounds and as underestimates. Bulk unsorted PBMC profiling prevented conclusive comparison of naive and antigen-experienced compartments. The percentage of naive T cells measured by flow cytometry correlated strongly with observed TCR beta diversity. Donor CMV infection status was unknown, potentially confounding age-related changes in expanded clonotypes. Observed TCR beta diversity per million T cells fell roughly linearly with age, and a significant reduction was already apparent by age approximately 40. Compared with the aged group, the long-lived group had more naive CD4+ T cells, fewer expanded clones and increased TCR diversity, suggesting age selection.

CDR1 and CDR2 were assigned from the germline V gene as ENHRY and SYGVKD. Trimming at the junction amounts to 2 bases on V and 5 bases on J, and the germline ends lie 10 bases apart. The CDR3 holds 14 amino acids from the cysteine to the phenylalanine. The read is trimmed to its CDR3 DNA, 42 bases read in frame from base 1. Donors were 40 or so systemically healthy Caucasian individuals from Russia aged roughly 6 to 100 years. Each donor gave ten milliliters of peripheral blood, drawn into EDTA-treated Vacutainer tubes. Ficoll-Paque density-gradient centrifugation was used to isolate PBMCs, with at least 7 million per sample. Total RNA, at least 5.5 micrograms per sample, was extracted from PBMCs with Trizol reagent. For every donor, flow cytometry on a PBMC aliquot measured the percentage of naive CD45RAhigh/CD27high T cells. Libraries came from 5' RACE. The listed sequencing device is Illumina HiSeq 2500. A second roughly 7 to 11 cycle PCR used a sample-barcoded 5' primer and a J-beta primer mix. A template-switch 5' adaptor carrying 12 random nucleotides introduced a unique molecular identifier onto each TCR beta cDNA molecule. Each sample yielded at least 3 million CDR3-containing paired-end reads. The Mint cDNA synthesis kit, primed by a TRBC-specific oligonucleotide, was used to synthesize first-strand cDNA from all RNA. All cDNA was treated with uracil-DNA glycosylase and then went through a first 18-cycle PCR with the universal primers M1SS and BC2_uni_R. The authors' analysis ran thus. Normalization of each sample was performed by random selection of 1 million high-quality reads, each carrying a distinct molecular identifier. Reads sharing molecular identifiers were discarded rather than binned into consensus sequences. MiTCR, run with a Q25 quality threshold and the strictest error-elimination algorithm, handled CDR3 identification, clonotype clustering and error correction. Lower-bound total TCR beta diversity was estimated with a nonparametric unseen species model using Euler transformation. The public sequencing data were trimmed at Q25 with fastp and processed into clonotypes with MiXCR by TCRdb, which kept only in-frame beta chains. All rows with the same CDR3 protein become a single entry with the most common DNA and genes. The V and J calls, along with clone size, are taken from TCRdb and not from the paper's own processing. The sample profile shows about 650,000 distinct CDR3 sequences; approximately 52% of them were found once. The top ten constitute about 14% of the sample.

A note on this clonotype: Its cognate antigen has yet to be identified. A much larger clone lies one base from this, so it may be a read error.

What was sequenced was blood. The sequence joins TRBV10-3 to TRBJ2-1, and perhaps TRBD1 as D gene, on 5 matching bases. This TCR came from an elderly woman in good health. The base sequence is TGTGCCATCAGTGAGGCGGTAGGGGACAATGAGCAGTTCTTC. This yields the protein CAISEAVGDNEQFF.